These 31 T cell receptor beta chains share one sample of origin, sequenced in a study of Tregs in tolerant kidney transplant recipients. Clones were read by immunoSEQ multiplex PCR, and TCRdb kept only the in-frame ones, dropping some. Of roughly 120,000 clones listed, 92% are singletons. Sequenced input: CD4+ T cells from blood. All receptors come from a human donor in good health.

The rearrangement joins TRBV18 to TRBJ2-2; D not certain. The V gene lost 6 bases and the J gene lost 1 base, with 3 bases spanning the gap. Looked up from germline, CDR1 is KGHSH and CDR2 is LQKENI. This CDR3 has 12 residues. The CDR3 DNA reads as TGTGCCAGCTCCCTGAACACCGGGGAGCTGTTTTTT. Translation: CASSLNTGELFF.

This chain joins TRBV5-1 and TRBJ2-7, with D perhaps matching TRBD1 or TRBD2 (5 bases each). Germline V lookup: CDR1 SGHRS, CDR2 YFSETQ. The CDR3 totals 14 residues. V was trimmed by 0 bases and J by 5 bases, leaving 12 bases between them. The CDR3 region has the DNA TGCGCCAGCAGCTTGGGGGCCAGGGAGCACGAGCAGTACTTC. Translation: CASSLGAREHEQYF.

The chain links TRBV7-2 to TRBJ1-5; 7 bases match TRBD1. Germline CDR1 SGHTA, CDR2 FQGNSA. V was pared by 5 bases and J by 2 bases, with 6 bases of the junction left unmatched. This CDR3 comprises 15 residues. Here the CDR3 reads CASSPQGGGNQPQHF. The CDR3 DNA sequence: TGTGCCAGCAGCCCCCAGGGGGGTGGCAATCAGCCCCAGCATTTT. Combining the CDR3 with reference TRBV7-2 and TRBJ1-5 gives the whole variable domain GAGVSQSPSNKVTEKGKDVELRCDPISGHTALYWYRQSLGQGLEFLIYFQGNSAPDKSGLPSDRFSAERTGGSVSTLTIQRTQQEDSAVYLCASSPQGGGNQPQHFGDGTRLSIL.

This chain uses TRBV5-1 with TRBJ1-4, with D maybe TRBD1 (6 bases). Germline V gives CDR1 SGHRS, CDR2 YFSETQ. V lost 0 bases, J lost 7 bases, and 16 bases lay in between. The CDR3 length is 16 residues. The CDR3 spells CASSLEGRGAGEKLFF. As DNA, the CDR3 is TGCGCCAGCAGCTTGGAGGGTCGGGGGGCAGGTGAAAAACTGTTTTTT.

The rearrangement links TRBV7-6 to TRBJ1-2; D uncertain. This CDR3 comprises 13 residues. V lost 0 bases and J 8 bases, leaving 10 bases between the germline ends. Germline V lookup: CDR1 SGHVS, CDR2 FNYEAQ. CDR3 DNA sequence: TGTGCCAGCAGCTTAGCGGGGAAAAGAGGCTACACCTTC. It is translated as CASSLAGKRGYTF.

The V call is TRBV19, the J call TRBJ2-2; 14 bases align to TRBD2. V was clipped by 4 bases and J by 3 bases; unmatched bases: 4. CDR3 length: 17 residues. Germline V gene sequence: CDR1 LNHDA, CDR2 SQIVND (reference sequence). CDR3 sequence: CASSRLAGGLDTGELFF. As DNA, the CDR3 is TGTGCCAGTAGTAGACTAGCGGGAGGGTTGGACACCGGGGAGCTGTTTTTT. The whole variable domain, filled in from reference TRBV19 and TRBJ2-2, reads DGGITQSPKYLFRKEGQNVTLSCEQNLNHDAMYWYRQDPGQGLRLIYYSQIVNDFQKGDIAEGYSVSREKKESFPLTVTSAQKNPTAFYLCASSRLAGGLDTGELFFGEGSRLTVL.

V is TRBV6-6 and J is TRBJ1-3; TRBD1 is a possible D gene (6 bases). The CDR3 length is 16 residues. V was cut by 0 bases and J by 0 bases, with 9 bases left in between. The germline CDR1 and CDR2 sequences are MNHNY and SVGAGI (reference sequence). In DNA form, the CDR3 reads TGTGCCAGCAGTTACTCATCAGGGGTCTCTGGAAACACCATATATTTT. It codes for CASSYSSGVSGNTIYF.

This chain connects TRBV27 to TRBJ1-1; D may be TRBD1 (5 bases). The CDR3 sequence is 15 residues long. Between the trimmed V and J ends, which lost 2 bases and 4 bases, there was a span of 14 bases. CDR1 is MNHEY, CDR2 SMNVEV, per germline (reference sequence). This CDR3 is CASSLASGSGTEAFF. The CDR3, as DNA: TGTGCCAGCAGTTTAGCCTCAGGGTCTGGCACTGAAGCTTTCTTT.

V and J are TRBV19 and TRBJ1-1; TRBD1 aligns across 11 bases. Germline trimming cut 4 bases from V and 1 base from J; bases unmatched to any gene: 2. Germline V gene lookup returns CDR1 LNHDA and CDR2 SQIVND (reference sequence). The CDR3 runs 15 residues. CDR3: CASSTGTGGNTEAFF. As DNA, the CDR3 is TGTGCCAGTAGTACAGGGACAGGGGGGAACACTGAAGCTTTCTTT.

This clone was observed a handful of times. V gene TRBV18 combines with J gene TRBJ1-2; tentatively, D is TRBD1 (5 bases). This CDR3 has 15 amino acids. Germline-derived CDR1 and CDR2 are KGHSH and LQKENI. Trimming shortened V by 3 bases and J by 3 bases, and 14 bases separated the two germline ends. The CDR3 sequence: CASSPLGTNHYGYTF. CDR3 DNA: TGTGCCAGCTCACCCCTCGGGACGAATCACTATGGCTACACCTTC.

The chain has TRBV18 and TRBJ2-1; unclear D gene. Germline values: CDR1 KGHSH, CDR2 LQKENI. The CDR3 length is 19 residues. V was pared by 0 bases and J by 7 bases, with 25 bases between. The chain's CDR3 is CASSPPLVRTSILGNEQFF. Here the CDR3 DNA reads TGTGCCAGCTCACCACCGCTCGTAAGGACGTCCATTCTAGGGAATGAGCAGTTCTTC. The variable domain in full, completed from reference TRBV18 and TRBJ2-1, reads NAGVMQNPRHLVRRRGQEARLRCSPMKGHSHVYWYRQLPEEGLKFMVYLQKENIIDESGMPKERFSAEFPKEGPSILRIQQVVRGDSAAYFCASSPPLVRTSILGNEQFFGPGTRLTVL.

This clone was counted a single time. The V call is TRBV5-1, the J call TRBJ1-1, with 11 bases lining up with TRBD1. Looked up from germline, CDR1 is SGHRS and CDR2 is YFSETQ. V dropped 4 bases and J dropped 3; count of bases not matched to a gene: 8. The CDR3 extends over 16 amino acids. CDR3 in amino acids: CASSPGQGASHTEAFF. CDR3 bases: TGCGCCAGCAGCCCCGGACAGGGGGCATCTCACACTGAAGCTTTCTTT.

This chain uses TRBV6-6 with TRBJ2-1; D remains unclear. The V gene's germline CDR1 is MNHNY and CDR2 SVGAGI (reference sequence). Deletions cut 2 bases from V and 2 bases from J, with 10 bases between. The CDR3 covers 15 residues. CDR3 bases: TGTGCCAGCAGTTACCGGGTTGGCACCTACAATGAGCAGTTCTTC. Residues: CASSYRVGTYNEQFF.

The chain recombines TRBV15 with TRBJ1-1; no clear D gene. The CDR3 has 16 amino acids. CDR1 and CDR2 (germline): LNHNV, YYDKDF (reference sequence). V lost 2 bases to trimming and J lost 0 bases, with 13 bases between them. The CDR3 region has the DNA TGTGCCACCAGCAGACTTGAGAGGCTGTTGAACACTGAAGCTTTCTTT. Its translation: CATSRLERLLNTEAFF. The full variable domain, completed using reference TRBV15 and TRBJ1-1, is DAMVIQNPRYQVTQFGKPVTLSCSQTLNHNVMYWYQQKSSQAPKLLFHYYDKDFNNEADTPDNFQSRRPNTSFCFLDIRSPGLGDTAMYLCATSRLERLLNTEAFFGQGTRLTVV.

This clone showed up just once. The CDR3 sequence is CASSFAESYNEQFF. DNA for the CDR3: TGCGCCAGCAGCTTCGCTGAATCGTACAATGAGCAGTTCTTC. The genes are TRBV5-1 and TRBJ2-1, with D unclear. This CDR3 contains 14 residues. In germline, CDR1 is SGHRS, CDR2 YFSETQ. V lost 2 bases, J lost 4 bases, and 10 bases lay in between.

J is TRBJ1-1 and V is TRBV5-6, with unresolved D. This CDR3 comprises 13 residues. Trimming stripped 2 bases from V and 0 bases from J, with 5 bases between. Germline V gene data show CDR1 as SGHDT and CDR2 as YYEEEE. The CDR3 DNA is TGTGCCAGCAGCTTACGTATGAACACTGAAGCTTTCTTT. It is translated as CASSLRMNTEAFF.

The chain combines TRBV5-1 with TRBJ2-7; TRBD2 agrees at 10 bases. Looked up from germline, CDR1 is SGHRS and CDR2 is YFSETQ. The V segment lost 4 bases and the J segment 2 bases; nucleotides outside the gene matches: 12. The CDR3 runs to 17 residues. CDR3 amino acids: CASSPGLADTPAYEQYF. CDR3 DNA: TGCGCCAGCAGCCCCGGACTAGCGGACACACCAGCCTACGAGCAGTACTTC.

The V and J genes are TRBV21-1 and TRBJ1-2; the listed D gene, TRBD1, was not tested against the DNA. TRBV21-1 is flagged as a pseudogene. This CDR3 spans 14 amino acids. CDR3 coding DNA: TGTGCCAGCAGCAAGACAGAACCTAACTATGGCTACACCTTC. It is translated as CASSKTEPNYGYTF.

The chain carries TRBV29-1 and TRBJ2-1, with TRBD1 identical over 10 bases. The CDR3 spans 16 residues. V gave up 4 bases and J gave up 8 bases; unmatched junction bases: 14. The germline CDR1 and CDR2 sequences are SQVTM and ANQGSEA. CDR3 nucleotide sequence: TGCAGCGTTGGAGCACCGGGGCGGGACAGGGGCTATGAGCAGTTCTTC. Encoded protein: CSVGAPGRDRGYEQFF.

A single count supports this clone. The V gene is TRBV6-5, the J gene TRBJ1-3; possibly TRBD1 for D (5 bases). CDR3 length equals 15 residues. The V gene lost 5 bases and the J gene lost 2 bases, with 13 bases spanning the gap. The germline CDR1 and CDR2 sequences are MNHEY and SVGAGI. The CDR3 DNA sequence: TGTGCCAGCAGTAGGGACGCCTTAACTGGAAACACCATATATTTT. Translating it yields CASSRDALTGNTIYF.

The V call is TRBV5-4, the J call TRBJ2-1, with D tentatively TRBD1 (6 bases). The CDR3 is made up of 15 amino acids. V was shortened by 0 bases and J by 3 bases, with 10 bases between the two germline ends. Germline V gene sequence: CDR1 SGHNT, CDR2 YYREEE (reference sequence). The CDR3 loop is CASSLGTVDYNEQFF. For the CDR3, the DNA is TGTGCCAGCAGCTTGGGGACAGTGGACTACAATGAGCAGTTCTTC. Combining the CDR3 with reference TRBV5-4 and TRBJ2-1 gives the whole variable domain ETGVTQSPTHLIKTRGQQVTLRCSSQSGHNTVSWYQQALGQGPQFIFQYYREEENGRGNFPPRFSGLQFPNYSSELNVNALELDDSALYLCASSLGTVDYNEQFFGPGTRLTVL.

The V gene is TRBV18, the J gene TRBJ2-2; TRBD1 matches at 9 bases. Trimming removed 3 bases from V and 5 bases from J; junction bases left unmatched: 4. CDR1 and CDR2 (germline): KGHSH, LQKENI. The CDR3 extends over 15 amino acids. CDR3: CASSPQTGGTGELFF. The CDR3 nucleotides are TGTGCCAGCTCACCCCAGACAGGGGGAACCGGGGAGCTGTTTTTT.

Remarks on this clone: Other nucleotide sequences in the sample specify the same CDR3. The chain recombines TRBV5-1 with TRBJ1-1; the D gene is possibly TRBD1 (6 bases). Germline CDR1 is SGHRS and CDR2 is YFSETQ. V lost 4 bases, J lost 2 bases, and 12 bases lay in between. The CDR3 length is 14 residues. The CDR3 protein is CASSLTGLNTEAFF. For the CDR3, the DNA is TGCGCCAGCAGCCTGACAGGCCTAAACACTGAAGCTTTCTTT. Together with reference TRBV5-1 and TRBJ1-1, the CDR3 gives the full variable domain: KAGVTQTPRYLIKTRGQQVTLSCSPISGHRSVSWYQQTPGQGLQFLFEYFSETQRNKGNFPGRFSGRQFSNSRSEMNVSTLELGDSALYLCASSLTGLNTEAFFGQGTRLTVV.

This chain joins TRBV14 and TRBJ2-2; TRBD1 aligns across 7 bases. Germline V gene data show CDR1 as SGHDN and CDR2 as FVKESK. CDR3 length: 16 residues. V was clipped by 2 bases and J by 4 bases; unmatched bases: 7. The CDR3 region is CASSQNVGQLTGELFF. In DNA form, the CDR3 reads TGTGCCAGCAGCCAAAATGTGGGACAGCTCACCGGGGAGCTGTTTTTT.

The CDR3 bases are TGTGCCTGGAGATCAACAGGTACAGCTAACTATGGCTACACCTTC. The encoded protein is CAWRSTGTANYGYTF. The chain employs TRBV30 and TRBJ1-2, with D tentatively TRBD1 (5 bases). Germline CDR1 GTSNPN, CDR2 SVGIG (reference sequence). The CDR3 runs to 15 residues. V shed 3 bases and J shed 0 bases, with 14 bases lying between them.

This clone has only one observation. The gene calls are TRBV19 and TRBJ2-7; a possible D gene is TRBD2 (6 bases). Germline loops: CDR1 LNHDA, CDR2 SQIVND (reference sequence). Deletions cut 7 bases from V and 5 bases from J, with 18 bases between. This CDR3 contains 14 residues. CDR3 loop: CASKVTGVNNEQYF. The CDR3 DNA is TGTGCCAGTAAAGTTACGGGGGTAAACAACGAGCAGTACTTC. Based on the CDR3 plus reference TRBV19 and TRBJ2-7, the full variable domain is DGGITQSPKYLFRKEGQNVTLSCEQNLNHDAMYWYRQDPGQGLRLIYYSQIVNDFQKGDIAEGYSVSREKKESFPLTVTSAQKNPTAFYLCASKVTGVNNEQYFGPGTRLTVT.

CDR3 sequence: CASSIGGAGPNEKLFF. CDR3 sequence (DNA): TGTGCCAGTAGTATCGGTGGGGCAGGCCCTAATGAAAAACTGTTTTTT. This chain links TRBV19 with TRBJ1-4; a possible D gene is TRBD1 (5 bases). The CDR3 is 16 amino acids. The germline V gene has CDR1 LNHDA and CDR2 SQIVND (reference sequence). The V end was cut by 3 bases, the J end by 3 bases, with 14 bases between.

The rearrangement links TRBV2 to TRBJ1-5; possible D gene TRBD1, 6 bases. Trimming pared 5 bases from V and 4 bases from J, leaving 12 bases between. Germline V gene data show CDR1 as SNHLY and CDR2 as FYNNEI. This CDR3 contains 14 residues. This CDR3 reads CASSTDRNNQPQHF. CDR3 nucleotides: TGTGCCAGCAGTACCGACAGGAATAATCAGCCCCAGCATTTT.

The chain is built from TRBV10-1 and TRBJ2-1, with D tentatively TRBD2 (5 bases). The CDR3 has 16 amino acids. V lost 3 bases to trimming and J lost 1 base, with 13 bases between them. The germline V gene encodes CDR1 WNHNN and CDR2 SYGVQD (reference sequence). The DNA of the CDR3 is TGCGCCAGCAGTGATCTGGCGAGAGGGTCCTACAATGAGCAGTTCTTC. It codes for CASSDLARGSYNEQFF.

The gene calls are TRBV29-1 and TRBJ1-2, with D hard to call. V gave up 4 bases and J gave up 5 bases, with 14 bases separating them. Germline CDR1 and CDR2: SQVTM and ANQGSEA. CDR3 length: 13 amino acids. CDR3 DNA: TGCAGCGTTGGGGCGGCGCTGGGGTATGGCTACACCTTC. It encodes CSVGAALGYGYTF.

The CDR3 coding sequence is TGCGCCAGCAGCTGGGACCCGGCGAACACCGGGGAGCTGTTTTTT. Translated: CASSWDPANTGELFF. This sequence joins TRBV5-1 and TRBJ2-2; D tentatively fits TRBD1 or TRBD2 (5 bases each). The CDR3 runs to 15 residues. Germline V CDR1 and CDR2: SGHRS, YFSETQ. Between the trimmed V and J ends, which lost 3 bases and 0 bases, there was a span of 9 bases.